Sequencing of this TCR beta chain was carried out in a study of blood T cells in healthy people across ages. This clonotype was detected once. As yet, its antigen is unknown. This CDR3 contains 13 residues. The ends were cut back, 3 bases at V and 13 bases at J, with 16 bases in the middle. CDR1 and CDR2 from the germline V gene are MGHRA and YSYEKL. Primed by a sample-barcoded 5' primer and a J-beta primer mix, a second PCR proceeded for 7 to 11 cycles. A single record per CDR3 protein comes from TCRdb applying MiXCR to the 5' RACE reads. The sample includes about 1.8 million distinct CDR3 sequences, roughly 52% of them seen just once. Notes on the study in general: Compared with aged donors, long-lived donors showed fewer expanded clones, suggesting selection.

Sequencing input: blood. This receptor was taken from a middle-aged woman in good health. The genes are TRBV4-1 and TRBJ2-1, with D maybe TRBD2 (6 bases). CDR3 region: CASSQLGRETQFF. The CDR3 DNA is TGCGCCAGCAGCCAGCTAGGTCGGGAGACCCAGTTCTTC.